The 19 T cell receptor beta chains below all came from one sample that was sequenced in a study of blood T cell repertoires in COVID-19. Sequenced by immunoSEQ multiplex PCR; TCRdb stores in-frame clones only, minus some. The repertoire includes approximately 300,000 clones, roughly 87% of them detected once, and roughly 2% sits in the top ten. The material sequenced was peripheral blood. The source is a man younger than 35 with active or convalescent COVID-19.

The chain uses TRBV28 and TRBJ1-3; TRBD1 agrees at 7 bases. The CDR3 sequence is 15 residues long. Losses at the gene ends were 5 bases for V and 3 bases for J; bases not matched to a gene: 7. Germline V gene lookup returns CDR1 MDHEN and CDR2 SYDVKM. For the CDR3, the DNA is TGTGCCAGCAGTCTCACAGGGGCCGGTGGAAACACCATATATTTT. This codes for CASSLTGAGGNTIYF.

The J gene is TRBJ1-1, the V gene TRBV5-4; 9 nucleotides line up with TRBD1. The CDR3 has 15 residues. Germline V gene sequence: CDR1 SGHNT, CDR2 YYREEE (reference sequence). Trimming took 3 bases from V and 1 from J; bases not matched to a gene: 4. This chain's CDR3 is CASSSWTGANTEAFF. CDR3 sequence (DNA): TGTGCCAGCAGCTCCTGGACAGGGGCGAACACTGAAGCTTTCTTT.

This clone was seen only a few times. V gene TRBV9 combines with J gene TRBJ1-2, with TRBD1 matching over 12 bases. The CDR3 sequence is 16 residues long. V dropped 3 bases and J dropped 7; count of bases not matched to a gene: 10. Germline V gene data show CDR1 as SGDLS and CDR2 as YYNGEE. The CDR3 bases are TGTGCCAGCAGCGCGCCCCGGGGACAGGGGGCGACTGGCTACACCTTC. It specifies CASSAPRGQGATGYTF.

This clone was counted once. The CDR3 loop is CASGPTGLREQYF. The CDR3 DNA is TGCGCCAGCGGGCCAACAGGGCTACGAGAGCAGTACTTC. This rearrangement joins TRBV4-1 to TRBJ2-7, with D possibly being TRBD1 (6 bases). The CDR3 loop spans 13 amino acids. V was cut by 8 bases and J by 7 bases, with 18 bases left in between. The germline gives CDR1 MGHRA, CDR2 YSYEKL.

This chain joins TRBV7-3 and TRBJ1-5; D is uncertain. Germline lookup yields CDR1 SGHTA and CDR2 FQGTGA. Between the trimmed V and J ends, which lost 2 bases and 4 bases, there was a span of 6 bases. The CDR3 has 13 amino acids. This CDR3 reads CASSLDENQPQHF. In nucleotides, the CDR3 is TGTGCCAGCAGCTTAGATGAGAATCAGCCCCAGCATTTT.

The chain joins TRBV5-6 to TRBJ1-5; D is unresolved. In germline, CDR1 is SGHDT, CDR2 YYEEEE. V lost 4 bases and J lost 0, with 14 bases in between. This CDR3 is 16 amino acids long. The CDR3 coding sequence is TGTGCCAGCAGCCCCGGCGGGGTATATAGCAATCAGCCCCAGCATTTT. Encoded protein: CASSPGGVYSNQPQHF.

This chain joins TRBV28 and TRBJ2-7; weak D call: TRBD1 (5 bases). This CDR3 has 12 residues. Trimming pared 7 bases from V and 1 base from J, leaving 8 bases between. CDR1 is MDHEN and CDR2 is SYDVKM in the germline V gene. The CDR3 DNA sequence: TGTGCCAGCACAGGGCTTTCCTACGAGCAGTACTTC. This encodes CASTGLSYEQYF.

The chain joins TRBV5-1 to TRBJ2-7; 10 nucleotides align to TRBD1. CDR1 is SGHRS and CDR2 is YFSETQ in the germline V gene. V gave up 4 bases and J gave up 3 bases; unmatched junction bases: 4. The length of the CDR3 is 14 residues. In DNA form, the CDR3 reads TGCGCCAGCAGCGCGGGACAGGGGTACTACGAGCAGTACTTC. Translation gives CASSAGQGYYEQYF.

The rearrangement joins TRBV10-1 to TRBJ2-1, with D unclear. The CDR3 length is 12 residues. The germline V and J ends were trimmed by 9 bases and 1 base, with 7 bases remaining between them. CDR1 is WNHNN and CDR2 is SYGVQD in the germline V gene (reference sequence). This chain's CDR3 is CASGPSYNEQFF. CDR3 DNA: TGCGCCAGTGGGCCTTCCTACAATGAGCAGTTCTTC.

This clone has a single count. The chain has TRBV11-1 and TRBJ2-7; 14 nucleotides line up with TRBD2. V shed 4 bases and J 6 bases; nucleotides not matched to a gene: 8. The germline V gene encodes CDR1 SGHAT and CDR2 FQDESV (reference sequence). The CDR3 covers 16 residues. In DNA form, the CDR3 reads TGTGCCAGCAGCTCCTCGGGACTAGCGGGAGTCCCCGAGCAGTACTTC. This gives the protein CASSSSGLAGVPEQYF.

The chain uses TRBV2 and TRBJ1-2, with D possibly matching TRBD1 (5 bases). Germline CDR1 and CDR2: SNHLY and FYNNEI. With 0 bases removed from V and 8 bases from J, the gap between germline ends came to 19 bases. This CDR3 spans 16 amino acids. The CDR3 region has the DNA TGTGCCAGCAGTGAAGCTAAAAGGGGCGCTTATGTGGGCTACACCTTC. It encodes CASSEAKRGAYVGYTF.

This clone was recorded at least ten times. The V call is TRBV6-4, the J call TRBJ2-2, with 9 bases identical to TRBD2. This CDR3 has 14 amino acids. After removal of 0 bases from V and 7 bases from J, the junction contained 0 bases not matched to a gene. The germline V gene encodes CDR1 MRHNA and CDR2 SNTAGT. CDR3 DNA sequence: TGTGCCAGCAGTGACTCTAGCGGGAGCGGGGAGCTGTTTTTT. Amino acids: CASSDSSGSGELFF.

The genes are TRBV28 and TRBJ1-3; TRBD1 matches at 7 bases. Per germline, CDR1 MDHEN and CDR2 SYDVKM. The CDR3 runs to 16 residues. J lost 4 bases, V lost 5 bases, and 11 bases had no gene match. CDR3 amino acids: CASSPPFTDRGNTIYF. CDR3 sequence (DNA): TGTGCCAGCAGTCCACCATTTACGGACAGGGGAAACACCATATATTTT.

This clone was recorded a few times. The chain joins TRBV6-5 to TRBJ1-1, with D possibly TRBD1 on 6 matching bases. The germline V and J ends were trimmed by 7 bases and 4 bases, with 16 bases remaining between them. CDR3 size: 14 residues. In germline, CDR1 is MNHEY, CDR2 SVGAGI. This CDR3 reads CASTYGAGVTEAFF. The CDR3 nucleotides read TGTGCCAGCACCTACGGGGCAGGGGTCACTGAAGCTTTCTTT.

The chain carries TRBV28 and TRBJ2-2, with TRBD2 identical over 13 bases. This CDR3 is built from 18 residues. The V gene's germline CDR1 is MDHEN and CDR2 SYDVKM. The junction had 7 bases not matched to a gene; V was cut back by 6 bases and J by 0 bases. The CDR3 sequence: CASSRKGTSGTNTGELFF. CDR3 sequence (DNA): TGTGCCAGCAGCCGAAAAGGGACTAGCGGGACGAACACCGGGGAGCTGTTTTTT.

This chain connects TRBV12-3 or TRBV12-4 to TRBJ2-4, with D maybe TRBD1 (5 bases). The CDR3 contains 13 residues. Trimming removed 4 bases at V and 7 bases at J, with 11 bases between. DNA for the CDR3: TGTGCCAGCAGTTACGACAGATGGAACATTCAGTACTTC. It encodes CASSYDRWNIQYF.

The chain employs TRBV2 and TRBJ2-1, with D perhaps TRBD2 (5 bases). This CDR3 region has 14 residues. V was pared by 4 bases and J by 0 bases, with 7 bases between. Germline-derived CDR1 and CDR2 are SNHLY and FYNNEI. Here the CDR3 reads CASSARGSYNEQFF. The CDR3, as DNA: TGTGCCAGCAGTGCCCGGGGCTCCTACAATGAGCAGTTCTTC.

This clone was seen just once. This sequence joins TRBV28 and TRBJ2-7; TRBD1 agrees at 9 bases. Germline V gene sequence: CDR1 MDHEN, CDR2 SYDVKM. The CDR3 covers 16 residues. V dropped 5 bases and J dropped 2; count of bases not matched to a gene: 10. For the CDR3, the DNA is TGTGCCAGCAGTACTGCGAAACAGGGGGCCGCCTACGAGCAGTACTTC. Amino acids: CASSTAKQGAAYEQYF.

The V and J genes are TRBV5-5 and TRBJ1-5; TRBD1 aligns across 11 bases. V shed 0 bases, J shed 11 bases, and the junction held 16 bases outside the gene matches. CDR1 and CDR2 from the germline V gene are SGHKS and YYEKEE (reference sequence). The CDR3 has 18 residues. The CDR3 region is CASSLEFYGTGGVRAQHF. Written as DNA, the CDR3 is TGTGCCAGCAGCTTGGAGTTTTACGGGACAGGGGGTGTTAGGGCCCAGCATTTT.